A selection of T cell receptor beta chains follows, all from one sample in a study of T-cell reconstitution after alpha-beta-depleted transplantation in children. MiXCR, run by TCRdb on the PCR reads, gives a single entry per CDR3 protein. The sample gives some 830,000 distinct CDR3 sequences, less than 20% of which show up once; about 4.6% is in the top ten. The material sequenced was PBMCs, mostly from graft donor cells, taken 360 days after TCRalphabeta/CD19-depleted stem cell transplant. These receptors were taken from a male patient younger than 18 who had a stem cell transplant for acute lymphoblastic leukemia, so the T cells may come from the graft donor. Both conserved end residues are part of each CDR3. A D gene is named only where the DNA matches it firmly. The size entry is marked missing in some rows and otherwise reads once, few, many or a size class.

length,size,D,J,V,DNA,CDR3
15,many,.,TRBJ1-1,TRBV25-1,TGTGCCAGCAGTGCCCCCGACTACCTGAACACTGAAGCTTTCTTT,CASSAPDYLNTEAFF
16,.,.,TRBJ2-2,TRBV14,TGTGCCAGCAGTCGGGGGGCGACTCGGGACACCGGGGAGCTGTTTTTT,CASSRGATRDTGELFF
16,.,.,TRBJ2-1,TRBV15,TGTGCCACCAGCAGAGCTCTGATATCCTTTTACAATGAGCAGTTCTTC,CATSRALISFYNEQFF
13,few,.,TRBJ2-7,TRBV10-3,TGTGCCATCAGTTCTTCCGGGGCCTACGAGCAGTACTTC,CAISSSGAYEQYF
16,.,.,TRBJ1-1,TRBV20-1,TGCAGTGCTAACATGGTGGGTGGGTCCATGAACACTGAAGCTTTCTTT,CSANMVGGSMNTEAFF
13,many,.,TRBJ2-1,TRBV10-1,TGCGCCAGCAGGCCCAGTGGGGGCCCTGAGCAGTTCTTC,CASRPSGGPEQFF
13,.,.,TRBJ2-5,TRBV5-1,TGCGCCAGCAGCTACTCGGGGGAAGAGACCCAGTACTTC,CASSYSGEETQYF
12,few,.,TRBJ1-1,TRBV15,TGTGCCACCAGCAGAGCTAACACTGAAGCTTTCTTT,CATSRANTEAFF
16,few,.,TRBJ2-1,TRBV12-3/TRBV12-4,TGTGCCAGCAGCCCCACGGGACCTAGCAGCTACAATGAGCAGTTCTTC,CASSPTGPSSYNEQFF
18,.,TRBD2,TRBJ2-7,TRBV20-1,TGCAGTGCTAGTCCCCCTAAGATCCTCAAGCGGGAGCGCCACGAGCAGTACTTC,CSASPPKILKRERHEQYF
14,many,.,TRBJ2-7,TRBV4-2,TGTGCCAGCAGCCAAGTTGTCAGATCCTACGAGCAGTACTTC,CASSQVVRSYEQYF
15,.,TRBD2,TRBJ2-7,TRBV11-3,TGTGCCAGCAGCGTGACTAGCGGGAAGTTCTACGAGCAGTACTTC,CASSVTSGKFYEQYF
13,.,.,TRBJ2-7,TRBV12-3/TRBV12-4,TGTGCCAGCAGCTCCCCTTGGGCCTACGAGCAGTACTTC,CASSSPWAYEQYF
17,.,TRBD2,TRBJ2-5,TRBV5-1,TGCGCCAGCAGCCGCGGGACTATCTCTCTACCAAGAGGGACCCAGTACTTC,CASSRGTISLPRGTQYF
14,few,.,TRBJ1-5,TRBV12-3/TRBV12-4,TGTGCCAGCAGTTTAGGGGCCTTCAATCAGCCCCAGCATTTT,CASSLGAFNQPQHF
14,many,.,TRBJ2-1,TRBV12-3/TRBV12-4,TGTGCCAGCAGTTTAGGGGGGAATTACAATGAGCAGTTCTTC,CASSLGGNYNEQFF
15,many,.,TRBJ2-3,TRBV3-1,TGTGCCAGCAGCCACGCGGGATACGGCACAGATACGCAGTATTTT,CASSHAGYGTDTQYF
14,few,.,TRBJ2-1,TRBV12-3/TRBV12-4,TGTGCCAGCAGTTTTAGGTGGGACTACAATGAGCAGTTCTTC,CASSFRWDYNEQFF
16,many,.,TRBJ1-5,TRBV2,TGTGCCAGCAGTGAAGCCAGCCTCTACAGCAATCAGCCCCAGCATTTT,CASSEASLYSNQPQHF
14,few,.,TRBJ1-4,TRBV12-3/TRBV12-4,TGTGCCATTTCTGCGGGGGGTACACATGAAAAACTGTTTTTT,CAISAGGTHEKLFF
15,.,TRBD1,TRBJ2-7,TRBV12-3/TRBV12-4,TGTGCCAGCAGCCAACGGAACAGGGGGGCCTACGAGCAGTACTTC,CASSQRNRGAYEQYF
15,.,.,TRBJ1-5,TRBV24-1,TGTGCCACCAGTGATTTCTCGTCGGGCAATCAGCCCCAGCATTTT,CATSDFSSGNQPQHF
13,few,.,TRBJ2-7,TRBV29-1,TGCAGCGTTGAGTTTGGCATTCCCTACGAGCAGTACTTC,CSVEFGIPYEQYF
15,few,.,TRBJ2-7,TRBV20-1,TGCAGTGCTAGAGACCGGATACTCCGCTCCTACGAGCAGTACTTC,CSARDRILRSYEQYF
15,few,.,TRBJ2-3,TRBV30,TGTGCCTGGGGGTCCCTTTCGGGAGTGACAGATACGCAGTATTTT,CAWGSLSGVTDTQYF
16,many,TRBD2,TRBJ2-1,TRBV24-1,TGTGCCACCAGTGGGACTAGCGGGAGGGGGTACAATGAGCAGTTCTTC,CATSGTSGRGYNEQFF
14,few,TRBD1,TRBJ2-3,TRBV12-3/TRBV12-4,TGTGCCAGCACCAGGACAGGGACGACAGATACGCAGTATTTT,CASTRTGTTDTQYF
15,.,.,TRBJ2-1,TRBV4-2,TGTGCCAGCAGCCCGGGACGCACCCTTCCCAATGAGCAGTTCTTC,CASSPGRTLPNEQFF
14,many,.,TRBJ1-5,TRBV5-1,TGCGCCAGCAGCTTGGGTGGCCTCAATCAGCCCCAGCATTTT,CASSLGGLNQPQHF
17,.,TRBD1,TRBJ1-1,TRBV11-2,TGTGCCAGCAGCTTATCTGACAGGGCTGAGCCGAACACTGAAGCTTTCTTT,CASSLSDRAEPNTEAFF
15,few,TRBD2,TRBJ2-7,TRBV4-2,TGTGCCAGCAGCCCGACTAGCGGCAAAGACTACGAGCAGTACTTC,CASSPTSGKDYEQYF
15,many,TRBD2,TRBJ2-1,TRBV27,TGTGCCAGCAGTTCAGTTGCGGGAGGGCCGAATGAGCAGTTCTTC,CASSSVAGGPNEQFF
14,.,.,TRBJ2-3,TRBV12-3/TRBV12-4,TGTGCCAGCAGTTTCGGGAAGACGACAGATACGCAGTATTTT,CASSFGKTTDTQYF
19,.,TRBD2,TRBJ2-3,TRBV4-2,TGTGCCAGCAGCCCCCCCCTCGGGGGGACTAGCGGGTCCTCTGATACGCAGTATTTT,CASSPPLGGTSGSSDTQYF
17,few,TRBD2,TRBJ2-3,TRBV4-1,TGCGCCAGCAGCCAAGAGTTGACGCCTAGCGGGAGGGATACGCAGTATTTT,CASSQELTPSGRDTQYF
12,many,.,TRBJ2-5,TRBV20-1,TGCAGTGCTAGTGGCCCACAAGAGACCCAGTACTTC,CSASGPQETQYF
13,many,.,TRBJ1-5,TRBV7-6,TGTGCCAGCAGCCCCACTCGCAATCAGCCCCAGCATTTT,CASSPTRNQPQHF
16,.,TRBD2,TRBJ2-1,TRBV12-3/TRBV12-4,TGTGCCAGCAGTTTTCAGGCGGGAGGCATCTACAATGAGCAGTTCTTC,CASSFQAGGIYNEQFF
11,few,.,TRBJ2-7,TRBV5-1,TGCGCCAGCCGGATGGGCCACGAGCAGTACTTC,CASRMGHEQYF
15,many,.,TRBJ2-4,TRBV5-1,TGCGCCAGCAGCGCCCGAGCGGAGCGAGAAAACATTCAGTACTTC,CASSARAERENIQYF
14,few,.,TRBJ2-3,TRBV7-2,TGTGCCAGCAGCTTAGCCATACCCGACCATACGCAGTATTTT,CASSLAIPDHTQYF
14,many,.,TRBJ2-5,TRBV18,TGTGCCAGCTCACCTGGGGACATCGAAGAGACCCAGTACTTC,CASSPGDIEETQYF
14,.,.,TRBJ2-1,TRBV12-3/TRBV12-4,TGTGCCAGCAGTCAGGGGGGACTCTTCAATGAGCAGTTCTTC,CASSQGGLFNEQFF
16,few,TRBD2,TRBJ2-1,TRBV2,TGTGCCAGCAAGGGACTAGCGGGAACCACCTACAATGAGCAGTTCTTC,CASKGLAGTTYNEQFF
14,.,TRBD2,TRBJ2-7,TRBV19,TGTGCCAGTAGAGGAGGAGCGGGAAACTACGAGCAGTACTTC,CASRGGAGNYEQYF
13,.,.,TRBJ2-2,TRBV5-4,TGTGCCAGCAGCTGGGGGGTCACCGGGGAGCTGTTTTTT,CASSWGVTGELFF
13,many,.,TRBJ1-1,TRBV12-3/TRBV12-4,TGTGCCAGCAGTTTTGGGTGGAACACTGAAGCTTTCTTT,CASSFGWNTEAFF
15,.,.,TRBJ2-7,TRBV11-2,TGTGCCAGCAGCCTAATGGGCACAGAGATCTACGAGCAGTACTTC,CASSLMGTEIYEQYF
15,few,.,TRBJ2-7,TRBV11-1,TGTGCCAGCAGCTTAATCTGGAGGAGCTCCTACGAGCAGTACTTC,CASSLIWRSSYEQYF
11,.,.,TRBJ2-1,TRBV10-3,TGTGCCATAAGCAAACGGGGACAGCAGTTCTTC,CAISKRGQQFF
17,.,TRBD2,TRBJ2-1,TRBV7-6,TGTGCCAGCAGCTCAAGACGCGGGAGGGCCTCTTGGAATGAGCAGTTCTTC,CASSSRRGRASWNEQFF
11,.,.,TRBJ2-1,TRBV27,TGTGCCAGCAGTTTCCCGGGACCCGCGTTCTTC,CASSFPGPAFF
13,many,TRBD1,TRBJ2-7,TRBV20-1,TGCAGTGCTGCCCGGGACAGGGAGTACGAGCAGTACTTC,CSAARDREYEQYF
13,.,.,TRBJ2-5,TRBV5-1,TGCGCCAGCAGCTCCCGACTAGAAGAGACCCAGTACTTC,CASSSRLEETQYF
13,few,.,TRBJ2-3,TRBV2,TGTGCCAGCAGGGTAGAGCGGTCCGATACGCAGTATTTT,CASRVERSDTQYF
13,.,.,TRBJ1-6,TRBV18,TGTGCCAGCTCACCGAACAGGGATTCACCCCTCCACTTT,CASSPNRDSPLHF
15,few,TRBD2,TRBJ2-3,TRBV7-9,TGTGCCAGCAGCATTAGCGGGAAAAGCACAGATACGCAGTATTTT,CASSISGKSTDTQYF